The 18 T cell receptor beta chains presented below share a single source sample, sequenced in a study of prognosis after radiotherapy for stage I lung cancer. Using two-round multiplex PCR, the authors amplified TCR beta CDR3 from genomic DNA. Round one of PCR was performed, and it used primers specific to each TRBV and TRBJ gene. Each CDR3 protein gets one entry after TCRdb re-called the multiplex PCR reads with MiXCR. The sample carries approximately 13,000 distinct CDR3 sequences, approximately 31% recorded once. The sequences come from PBMCs, collected before or after stereotactic body radiation therapy (not recorded which). These receptors came from a donor aged 50 or older with non-small cell lung cancer.

This clonotype came up many times. The chain is built from TRBV14 and TRBJ2-2, with 10 bases lining up with TRBD2. The CDR3 runs 14 residues. With 3 bases clipped from V and 15 bases from J, the junction kept 10 bases outside the gene matches. Germline V gene data show CDR1 as SGHDN and CDR2 as FVKESK. CDR3: CASSQLLAGDRVFF. The CDR3 DNA reads TGTGCCAGCAGCCAGTTGCTAGCGGGAGATCGGGTGTTTTTT.

This clonotype was found many times. The chain couples TRBV20-1 to TRBJ2-7, with 8 bases that match TRBD2. CDR3 size: 14 residues. The germline CDR1 and CDR2 sequences are DFQATT and SNEGSKA (reference sequence). Unmatched junction bases numbered 9, after V lost 6 bases and J lost 2 bases. CDR3 sequence reads: CSAETSGDAYEQYF. CDR3 DNA sequence: TGCAGTGCCGAAACTAGCGGTGACGCCTACGAGCAGTACTTC.

This clonotype was counted many times. This rearrangement joins TRBV19 to TRBJ2-1, with TRBD2 identical over 10 bases. The V gene's germline CDR1 is LNHDA and CDR2 SQIVND (reference sequence). Trimming at V came to 4 bases and at J to 5 bases, leaving 11 bases not matched to a gene. The CDR3 length is 17 residues. CDR3 DNA sequence: TGTGCCAGTAGTAGAATGTGGCGGACTAGCGGAAACAATGAGCAGTTCTTC. Its protein is CASSRMWRTSGNNEQFF.

To note about this clonotype: One end of the junction varies from germline; a read error may be responsible. This chain joins TRBV27 and TRBJ2-5; 10 nucleotides agree with TRBD2. Per the germline V gene, CDR1 is MNHEY and CDR2 is SMNVEV (reference sequence). There are 18 residues in the CDR3. The CDR3 protein is CASIPMVLAGVGSETQYF. The CDR3 coding sequence is TGTGCCAGCATTCCAATGGTGCTAGCGGGAGTTGGGTCGGAGACCCAGTACTTT.

CDR3 sequence: CSAMTGTGGAYGYTF. CDR3 nucleotide sequence: TGCAGTGCTATGACCGGGACAGGGGGCGCTTATGGCTACACCTTC. The chain combines TRBV20-1 with TRBJ1-2, with TRBD1 matching over 12 bases. This CDR3 contains 15 residues. Germline CDR1 and CDR2: DFQATT and SNEGSKA (reference sequence). Trimming cost V 4 bases and J 5 bases; bases outside gene matches: 8.

Turning to this clonotype: A far larger clone is a single base away, which makes a read error likely. The chain employs TRBV6-4 and TRBJ1-1, with D perhaps matching TRBD1 (6 bases). V shed 4 bases and J shed 1 base, with 16 bases lying between them. CDR1 is MRHNA, CDR2 SNTAGT, per germline. This CDR3 contains 16 residues. This CDR3 reads CASSVPRGTKNTEAFF. CDR3 bases: TGTGCCAGCAGTGTCCCCCGGGGGACAAAGAACACTGAAGCTTTCTTT.

This clonotype qualifies as medium-sized. The chain links TRBV20-1 to TRBJ1-6; D is undetermined. Between the trimmed V and J ends, which lost 3 bases and 6 bases, there was a span of 15 bases. This CDR3 comprises 15 residues. Per the germline V gene, CDR1 is DFQATT and CDR2 is SNEGSKA (reference sequence). The CDR3 here is CSASVRDLFNSPLHF. Written as DNA, the CDR3 is TGCAGTGCTAGTGTCAGAGACCTTTTTAATTCACCCCTCCACTTT.

This clonotype appeared many times. V gene TRBV4-1 combines with J gene TRBJ1-1; D is perhaps TRBD1 (6 bases). Germline CDR1 MGHRA, CDR2 YSYEKL. The CDR3 extends over 16 amino acids. V lost 0 bases to trimming and J lost 5 bases, with 16 bases between them. The CDR3, as DNA: TGCGCCAGCAGCCAAGACAGGGGATTGATGTGGACTGAAGCTTTCTTT. This sequence encodes CASSQDRGLMWTEAFF.

This clonotype has ten or more counts. The chain has TRBV18 and TRBJ1-1, with D possibly TRBD1 on 6 matching bases. CDR1 and CDR2 from the germline V gene are KGHSH and LQKENI. This CDR3 is 11 amino acids long. Trimming removed 4 bases at V and 9 bases at J, with 9 bases between. The CDR3 spells CASSQGGQAFF. Here the CDR3 DNA reads TGTGCCAGCTCACAGGGGGGGCAAGCTTTCTTT. The whole variable domain, filled in from reference TRBV18 and TRBJ1-1, reads NAGVMQNPRHLVRRRGQEARLRCSPMKGHSHVYWYRQLPEEGLKFMVYLQKENIIDESGMPKERFSAEFPKEGPSILRIQQVVRGDSAAYFCASSQGGQAFFGQGTRLTVV.

This clonotype was counted ten times or more. This chain links TRBV20-1 with TRBJ2-5, with D possibly matching TRBD1 (5 bases). Germline V gene data show CDR1 as DFQATT and CDR2 as SNEGSKA (reference sequence). The CDR3 has 12 amino acids. V gave up 3 bases and J gave up 5 bases, with 10 bases separating them. The CDR3 DNA is TGCAGTGCTAGCAGGGTTAGGGAGACCCAGTACTTC. Protein: CSASRVRETQYF.

In its sample, this clonotype was seen many times. DNA of the CDR3: TGTGCCAGCAGCCCGCGTCAAGGTTCCTACTCCGAGCAGTACTTC. Protein sequence: CASSPRQGSYSEQYF. This chain uses TRBV7-6 with TRBJ2-7; D gene unclear. This CDR3 region has 15 residues. Germline V lookup: CDR1 SGHVS, CDR2 FNYEAQ. Trimming removed 5 bases at V and 6 bases at J, with 20 bases between.

Concerning this clonotype itself: It may be a read error: a sequence one base away is much more abundant. J is TRBJ1-1 and V is TRBV29-1, with no clear D. Germline V gene data show CDR1 as SQVTM and CDR2 as ANQGSEA. The CDR3 has 13 amino acids. In DNA, the CDR3 is TGCATCGCCGTCGGAACTCTGGCCACTGAAGCTTTCTTT. Translating gives CIAVGTLATEAFF.

V and J are TRBV28 and TRBJ1-5; tentatively, D is TRBD1 (6 bases). V was trimmed by 8 bases and J by 1 base, leaving 12 bases between them. Germline V gene sequence: CDR1 MDHEN, CDR2 SYDVKM. The CDR3 extends over 14 amino acids. CDR3 DNA sequence: TGTGCCAGCTTAACAGGGCCAAGCAATCAGCCCCAGCATTTT. The encoded protein is CASLTGPSNQPQHF.

Regarding this clonotype: A far more abundant clone sits one base away, making this likely a read error. The chain is built from TRBV6-4 and TRBJ2-1, with D tentatively TRBD2 (6 bases). The CDR3 has 14 amino acids. Per germline, CDR1 MRHNA and CDR2 SNTAGT. As DNA, the CDR3 is TGTTCCAGCATCCGACGGGACTCTCACAATGAGCAGTTCTTC. Its protein is CSSIRRDSHNEQFF.

The gene calls are TRBV19 and TRBJ1-1, with a tentative D call TRBD1 (5 bases). Germline CDR1 reads LNHDA; CDR2 reads SQIVND (reference sequence). The V end lost 4 bases, the J end lost 5 bases, and 20 bases lay between the germline ends. This CDR3 spans 16 amino acids. The CDR3 DNA is TGTGCCAGTAGTACCGAATCGGGGGGGAGGAAGACTGAAGCTTTCTTT. It translates to CASSTESGGRKTEAFF.

This clonotype is categorized as medium-sized. The chain combines TRBV24-1 with TRBJ2-3, with a weak D call TRBD2 (5 bases). This CDR3 has 16 residues. The germline V gene encodes CDR1 KGHDR and CDR2 SFDVKD. V shed 4 bases and J shed 2 bases, with 15 bases lying between them. As DNA, the CDR3 is TGTGCCACCAGTGAAGCCTCGGGATTTGACACAGATACGCAGTATTTT. Translating gives CATSEASGFDTDTQYF.

This clonotype was counted at least ten times. The genes are TRBV19 and TRBJ2-2; unclear D gene. The V end was cut by 8 bases, the J end by 4 bases, with 17 bases between. This CDR3 contains 15 residues. CDR1 is LNHDA and CDR2 is SQIVND in the germline V gene (reference sequence). DNA of the CDR3: TGTGCCAGTCGCCCGGGCTCCTTAACCACCGGGGAGCTGTTTTTT. The encoded protein is CASRPGSLTTGELFF.

Notes on this clonotype: A clone one base away is much larger, so this may be a read error. The genes are TRBV19 and TRBJ1-4; no reliable D call. Germline V gene data show CDR1 as LNHDA and CDR2 as SQIVND (reference sequence). V lost 4 bases, J lost 0 bases, and 12 bases lay in between. The CDR3 length is 16 residues. The CDR3 here is CASSNWGSSTNEKLFF. CDR3 bases: TGTGCCAGTAGTAATTGGGGAAGCTCAACTAATGAAAAACTGTTTTTT.